Below, 30 T cell receptor beta chains from the same sample are listed, as sequenced in a study of blood T cell repertoires in COVID-19. Repertoires were generated with immunoSEQ multiplex PCR, while TCRdb's copy carries only in-frame clones and drops some. This sample has more than 250,000 clones; about nine tenths occur once, and the top ten carry 1%. Sequences were obtained from peripheral blood. The receptors derive from a man aged 50-59 years with active or convalescent COVID-19.

The chain combines TRBV10-3 with TRBJ1-2, with D possibly TRBD1 on 5 matching bases. The CDR3 contains 13 residues. Trimming took off 8 bases at V and 8 bases at J, with 18 bases between the two ends. The germline V gene encodes CDR1 ENHRY and CDR2 SYGVKD. The CDR3 region has the DNA TGTGCCATCCAAGGGCAGGGAGGTATCGGCTACACCTTC. It specifies CAIQGQGGIGYTF.

This chain links TRBV5-5 with TRBJ2-7; maybe TRBD2 (7 bases). CDR1 and CDR2 from the germline V gene are SGHKS and YYEKEE (reference sequence). The ends were cut back, 0 bases at V and 6 bases at J, with 13 bases in the middle. The CDR3 runs 14 residues. Here the CDR3 reads CASSLEGRGGEQYF. In nucleotides, the CDR3 is TGTGCCAGCAGCTTGGAGGGAAGGGGGGGCGAGCAGTACTTC.

The V call is TRBV18, the J call TRBJ2-5; TRBD2 aligns across 8 bases. The germline V gene encodes CDR1 KGHSH and CDR2 LQKENI. The CDR3 has 14 amino acids. Trimming cost V 6 bases and J 1 base; bases outside gene matches: 4. The CDR3 loop is CASSYSGAQETQYF. The CDR3 bases are TGTGCCAGCTCCTATAGCGGGGCCCAAGAGACCCAGTACTTC.

This clone has a single count. The chain carries TRBV5-4 and TRBJ2-7; no firm D call. V was pared by 5 bases and J by 0 bases, with 9 bases between. The CDR3 length is 13 residues. CDR1 is SGHNT and CDR2 is YYREEE in the germline V gene (reference sequence). The CDR3 bases are TGTGCCAGCAGGCGCGGTAGCTCCTACGAGCAGTACTTC. Translating it yields CASRRGSSYEQYF.

The chain links TRBV7-8 to TRBJ2-5; tentatively, D is TRBD2 (6 bases). The CDR3 is 15 amino acids. CDR1 and CDR2 (germline): SGHVS, FQNEAQ. V lost 6 bases to trimming and J lost 5 bases, with 19 bases between them. CDR3 in amino acids: CASRPSGLFVETQYF. In DNA, the CDR3 is TGTGCCAGCAGGCCATCGGGACTTTTTGTGGAGACCCAGTACTTC.

In its sample, this clone was seen once. The chain recombines TRBV3-1 (or the pseudogene TRBV3-2) with TRBJ1-1; tentative D call: TRBD1 (5 bases). V was pared by 1 base and J by 6 bases, with 12 bases between. Germline CDR1 LGHDT, CDR2 YNNKEL (reference sequence). The CDR3 length is 14 residues. The CDR3 loop reads CASSQAGGIPEAFF. CDR3 nucleotides: TGTGCCAGCAGCCAAGCCGGGGGGATACCTGAAGCTTTCTTT.

J is TRBJ2-1 and V is TRBV24-1; 9 positions match TRBD2. CDR1 is KGHDR, CDR2 SFDVKD, per germline. V shed 6 bases and J 0 bases; nucleotides not matched to a gene: 8. CDR3 length equals 17 residues. The CDR3 region is CATSPSSGRISYNEQFF. In DNA, the CDR3 is TGTGCCACCAGTCCCTCGAGCGGGAGGATCTCCTACAATGAGCAGTTCTTC.

The rearrangement links TRBV12-3 or TRBV12-4 to TRBJ1-6, with D unresolved. Trimming left V 7 bases short and J 14 bases short, with 15 bases between. The CDR3 is 12 residues long. The DNA of the CDR3 is TGTGCCAGCACTCTACAAGGTGCGGCCCTCCACTTT. It is translated as CASTLQGAALHF.

This clone was seen more than once but under ten times. The chain is built from TRBV19 and TRBJ2-2, with D tentatively TRBD1 (5 bases). The CDR3 covers 15 residues. With 3 bases removed from V and 6 bases from J, the gap between germline ends came to 14 bases. Germline lookup yields CDR1 LNHDA and CDR2 SQIVND (reference sequence). The CDR3 loop reads CASSMGLPGSGELFF. Here the CDR3 DNA reads TGTGCCAGTAGTATGGGGCTCCCCGGGTCCGGGGAGCTGTTTTTT.

The chain combines TRBV28 with TRBJ1-2; TRBD1 matches at 8 bases. CDR1 and CDR2 (germline): MDHEN, SYDVKM. The CDR3 loop spans 15 amino acids. V was pared by 5 bases and J by 4 bases, with 9 bases of the junction left unmatched. In DNA, the CDR3 is TGTGCCAGCAGTCCCTCGGACAGGGCTATCTATGGCTACACCTTC. Protein: CASSPSDRAIYGYTF.

V and J are TRBV9 and TRBJ2-7; 9 bases are a match to TRBD2. This CDR3 region has 16 residues. V lost 0 bases, J lost 5 bases, and 9 bases stayed unmatched. Germline assignment: CDR1 SGDLS and CDR2 YYNGEE. The CDR3 protein is CASSVGRLAGFDEQYF. The CDR3 DNA is TGTGCCAGCAGCGTAGGGCGGCTAGCGGGATTCGACGAGCAGTACTTC.

This clone was recorded only once. The rearrangement uses TRBV19 and TRBJ2-7; 9 positions match TRBD1. Germline V gene lookup returns CDR1 LNHDA and CDR2 SQIVND (reference sequence). Unmatched junction bases numbered 4, after V lost 5 bases and J lost 2 bases. This CDR3 is 14 amino acids long. CDR3 sequence (DNA): TGTGCCAGTAGTCCACAGGGGGCGGCCTACGAGCAGTACTTC. Translation: CASSPQGAAYEQYF.

The V and J genes are TRBV19 and TRBJ1-2; 9 nucleotides align to TRBD1. Losses at the gene ends were 6 bases for V and 8 bases for J; bases not matched to a gene: 16. Germline loops: CDR1 LNHDA, CDR2 SQIVND (reference sequence). This CDR3 spans 16 amino acids. CDR3 sequence reads: CASSPSGQGHFGGYTF. DNA of the CDR3: TGTGCCAGTAGCCCCTCGGGACAGGGACATTTCGGGGGCTACACCTTC.

V is TRBV5-5 and J is TRBJ2-7, with 9 positions matching TRBD1. The CDR3 has 14 amino acids. Per the germline V gene, CDR1 is SGHKS and CDR2 is YYEKEE (reference sequence). J lost 4 bases, V lost 0 bases, and 2 bases had no gene match. This CDR3 is CASSLDRGLYEQYF. Here the CDR3 DNA reads TGTGCCAGCAGCTTGGACAGGGGGCTGTACGAGCAGTACTTC.

The rearrangement links TRBV28 to TRBJ1-2; no clear D gene. Trimming removed 6 bases from V and 13 bases from J, with 33 bases in between. This CDR3 spans 17 amino acids. Germline V lookup: CDR1 MDHEN, CDR2 SYDVKM. The CDR3: CASSSRLSTAAPSECTF. For the CDR3, the DNA is TGTGCCAGCAGCTCACGCCTGTCGACCGCGGCCCCGAGTGAATGCACCTTC.

The V gene is TRBV28, the J gene TRBJ1-3, with unresolved D. The CDR3 spans 18 residues. CDR1 is MDHEN and CDR2 is SYDVKM in the germline V gene. Deletions cut 6 bases from V and 0 bases from J, with 21 bases between. DNA for the CDR3: TGTGCCAGCAGCCCATCCGTGGGAGGTCTGCGCTCTGGAAACACCATATATTTT. Its protein product is CASSPSVGGLRSGNTIYF.

The chain carries TRBV5-1 and TRBJ2-1; weak D call: TRBD2 (6 bases). The CDR3 length is 14 residues. Germline V gives CDR1 SGHRS, CDR2 YFSETQ. V was clipped by 3 bases and J by 0 bases, with 7 bases between them. CDR3 nucleotide sequence: TGCGCCAGCAGCTCCGGGAGCTCCTACAATGAGCAGTTCTTC. Protein sequence: CASSSGSSYNEQFF.

The rearrangement uses TRBV7-8 and TRBJ2-1, with TRBD2 matching over 11 bases. Unmatched junction bases numbered 4, after V lost 4 bases and J lost 2 bases. The CDR3 spans 16 residues. Germline-derived CDR1 and CDR2 are SGHVS and FQNEAQ. The CDR3 sequence: CASSSSGGPTYNEQFF. CDR3 sequence (DNA): TGTGCCAGCAGCTCTAGCGGGGGGCCCACCTACAATGAGCAGTTCTTC.

The chain combines TRBV19 with TRBJ2-3, with no clear D. The germline V and J ends were trimmed by 1 base and 3 bases, with 8 bases remaining between them. The germline gives CDR1 LNHDA, CDR2 SQIVND (reference sequence). CDR3 size: 14 residues. In nucleotides, the CDR3 is TGTGCCAGTAGTATAGCCCTACGGACAGATACGCAGTATTTT. Translating it yields CASSIALRTDTQYF. Full variable domain (outside the CDR3, taken from reference TRBV19 and TRBJ2-3): DGGITQSPKYLFRKEGQNVTLSCEQNLNHDAMYWYRQDPGQGLRLIYYSQIVNDFQKGDIAEGYSVSREKKESFPLTVTSAQKNPTAFYLCASSIALRTDTQYFGPGTRLTVL.

This clone has just a few counts. The chain recombines TRBV10-3 with TRBJ1-5; 9 nucleotides align to TRBD1. This CDR3 contains 15 residues. The germline gives CDR1 ENHRY, CDR2 SYGVKD. The V gene end was trimmed by 4 bases and the J gene end by 4 bases; junction bases not matched to a gene: 5. This chain's CDR3 is CAISVGQGRNQPQHF. The CDR3 nucleotides are TGTGCCATCAGTGTGGGACAGGGCCGAAATCAGCCCCAGCATTTT.

The chain is built from TRBV7-8 and TRBJ1-2; no firm D call. Germline CDR1 reads SGHVS; CDR2 reads FQNEAQ. The V end lost 2 bases, the J end lost 8 bases, and 12 bases lay between the germline ends. The CDR3 covers 13 residues. CDR3 sequence: CASSLRDVRGYTF. The CDR3 DNA reads as TGTGCCAGCAGCTTACGGGATGTGCGGGGCTACACCTTC.

The V and J genes are TRBV18 and TRBJ2-7, with 9 bases lining up with TRBD1. Trimming cost V 2 bases and J 2 bases; bases outside gene matches: 13. The germline gives CDR1 KGHSH, CDR2 LQKENI. The CDR3 totals 18 residues. The CDR3 DNA reads as TGTGCCAGCTCACCAGTTACATCCTCCGGGACAGGGCCCTACGAGCAGTACTTC. Translation gives CASSPVTSSGTGPYEQYF.

The CDR3 nucleotides are TGTGCCAGCAGCTACCGGACAGGGGACGAGAATGAGCAGTTCTTC. Translated, it gives CASSYRTGDENEQFF. The J gene is TRBJ2-1, the V gene TRBV7-2; TRBD1 matches 9 bases. Germline CDR1 and CDR2: SGHTA and FQGNSA. There are 15 residues in the CDR3. Trimming took 4 bases from V and 7 from J; bases not matched to a gene: 8.

The CDR3 sequence is CASSSDRENEKLFF. The CDR3 DNA follows: TGCGCCAGCAGCTCTGACAGGGAAAATGAAAAACTGTTTTTT. The chain has TRBV5-1 and TRBJ1-4; 7 bases are a match to TRBD1. Germline V gives CDR1 SGHRS, CDR2 YFSETQ. Trimming at V came to 3 bases and at J to 5 bases, leaving 4 bases not matched to a gene. The CDR3 has 14 residues.

This clone has a single count. The CDR3 bases are TGTGCCAGCAGCCCCGCGGGCGGGGGCGGGAGGAAGAACTATGGCTACACCTTC. Translated: CASSPAGGGGRKNYGYTF. V gene TRBV21-1 combines with J gene TRBJ1-2. TRBV21-1 is listed as a pseudogene. The CDR3 has 18 residues.

V and J are TRBV6-2 or TRBV6-3 and TRBJ2-2; D is uncertain. This CDR3 has 15 amino acids. V lost 6 bases, J lost 0 bases, and 11 bases lay in between. From germline, CDR1 is MNHEY and CDR2 SVGEGT. The CDR3, as DNA: TGTGCCAGCAGCCGACCTACAGCGAACACCGGGGAGCTGTTTTTT. Translation gives CASSRPTANTGELFF.

V usage is TRBV3-1 (or the pseudogene TRBV3-2) and J usage is TRBJ1-2; D not certain. Trimming took off 1 base at V and 1 base at J, with 19 bases between the two ends. The CDR3 length is 18 residues. Germline V gene sequence: CDR1 LGHDT, CDR2 YNNKEL (reference sequence). DNA of the CDR3: TGTGCCAGCAGCCAAGCTTTTCCGCGGGCAGCCGTTAACTATGGCTACACCTTC. This translates into CASSQAFPRAAVNYGYTF.

This chain joins TRBV5-5 and TRBJ1-4, with 10 bases that match TRBD1. Germline loops: CDR1 SGHKS, CDR2 YYEKEE (reference sequence). The CDR3 length is 16 residues. Trimming cost V 0 bases and J 10 bases; bases outside gene matches: 9. CDR3 DNA sequence: TGTGCCAGCAGCTTGGATCTTGGGACAGGGGCCGGAAAACTGTTTTTT. It yields the protein CASSLDLGTGAGKLFF.

The J gene is TRBJ1-5, the V gene TRBV28, with TRBD1 as a possible D gene (6 bases). Germline V gene data show CDR1 as MDHEN and CDR2 as SYDVKM. The V end lost 5 bases, the J end lost 4 bases, and 9 bases lay between the germline ends. This CDR3 is 13 amino acids long. The CDR3 DNA reads TGTGCCAGCAGTGGCGGACAGAATCAGCCCCAGCATTTT. Protein sequence: CASSGGQNQPQHF. Drawing the rest from reference TRBV28 and TRBJ1-5, the complete variable domain is DVKVTQSSRYLVKRTGEKVFLECVQDMDHENMFWYRQDPGLGLRLIYFSYDVKMKEKGDIPEGYSVSREKKERFSLILESASTNQTSMYLCASSGGQNQPQHFGDGTRLSIL.

This clone showed up just once. The chain joins TRBV29-1 to TRBJ2-5; no firm D call. The length of the CDR3 is 12 residues. Trimming took 0 bases from V and 3 from J, leaving 5 bases between them. CDR1 is SQVTM and CDR2 is ANQGSEA in the germline V gene. In DNA, the CDR3 is TGCAGCGTTGAAGACGGTAAAGAGACCCAGTACTTC. Translation gives CSVEDGKETQYF.